This T cell receptor (beta chain) was sequenced for a study of blood T cell repertoires in COVID-19 (dated by TCRdb to the early 2020s). Some background on the complete study: Collaborator samples came from the United States, Italy and Spain and covered acute and convalescent phases of COVID-19. The prospective study material was composed of cDNA or gDNA derived from T cells, B-cell-depleted T cells, or PBMCs. Deeply sampled blood TCRbeta repertoires from subjects exposed to, actively infected with, or recovered from COVID-19 were included in the dataset. The repertoires were made available in a free public database intended to serve as a resource for research on the immune response to SARS-CoV-2. Samples were obtained from the ongoing ImmuneRACE study (first 160 participants) and from over 1,000 subjects provided by 6 global collaborators. The sample metadata nearly always contained a de-identified subject ID, COVID-19 status, age in years and sex. Where HLA class I and class II types were available, the types were taken from metadata supplied by the sample provider, not from assay-based typing. Results and caveats for the whole study, not just this receptor: How much clinical and demographic metadata was included differed by source and by participant, and the metadata was provided uncurated.

TCRbeta CDR3 regions were amplified from genomic DNA using the immunoSEQ Assay, a bias-controlled multiplex PCR. The authors' pipeline ran thus. Nucleated cell counts per sample were estimated from amplification of reference gene primers within the assay. To quantify the absolute abundance of each unique TCRbeta CDR3 rearrangement, sequence reads were collapsed and filtered. For each sample, productive Simpson clonality was calculated by taking the square root of Simpson's diversity index across productive rearrangements. Entries here come from immuneACCESS through TCRdb and include only in-frame sequences with V and J called. Some clones fail to appear in such tables; in the studies checked, an unresolved V gene covers under half of the shortfall, and the cause of the remainder is unknown. V, J and clone size derive from that table, while D and trimming were established from the DNA sequence. This sample gives 30,000 to 45,000 clones in total; 70% to 80% of them show up just once. Together, the top ten hold 2% of the sample.

Each collaborating institution followed its own protocols to collect whole blood in K2EDTA tubes. For TCRbeta analysis, collaborators shipped samples as frozen whole blood, isolated PBMCs, or DNA extracted from either of those sample types. For this clone: Its antigen specificity is not known. Base qualities were left out, and no much larger clone turns up one base away.

The sequence was collected from a man aged 60 to 69 with active COVID-19. Source material: peripheral blood.

In nucleotides, the sequence is TGCAGCGCCGGGGACAGCGCCTATGGCTACACCTTC. Protein translation: CSAGDSAYGYTF. The V and J genes are TRBV29-1 and TRBJ1-2, with 7 bases matching TRBD1. Trimmed from V: 7 bases; trimmed from J: 4 bases; junction bases lacking a gene match: 6. Reading the germline V gene gives CDR1 SQVTM and CDR2 ANQGSEA. From its cysteine to its phenylalanine, the CDR3 spans 12 amino acids. Here the CDR3 DNA is all that survives: 36 bases in frame from base 1.